This T cell receptor beta chain stems from a study of shared clonotypes between healthy human individuals. Findings and limits, study-wide: Rarefaction revealed incomplete sorted-subset sequencing despite large depth.

As to this clone: No antigen is known for it.

Every immunoSEQ plate was one replicate of a subset's evenly spread DNA. Clones were sequenced by immunoSEQ multiplex PCR, and TCRdb holds only the in-frame ones, with some missing. The sample gives millions of clones, 85% to 95% of which show up once; over 0.12% is in the top ten. Specimen: naive CD4+ T cells sorted from blood. Subset defined: CD45RA+ positively selected. The receptor's source is a man aged 18 to 30 in good health.

CDR3 protein: CASSLARLYEQYF. CDR3 bases: TGTGCCAGCAGTTTAGCCCGCCTATACGAGCAGTACTTC. This chain joins TRBV28 and TRBJ2-7; D remains unclear. The V end was cut by 2 bases, the J end by 4 bases, with 9 bases between. The CDR3 has 13 residues. Germline lookup yields CDR1 MDHEN and CDR2 SYDVKM. The complete variable domain, with remaining parts taken from reference TRBV28 and TRBJ2-7, reads DVKVTQSSRYLVKRTGEKVFLECVQDMDHENMFWYRQDPGLGLRLIYFSYDVKMKEKGDIPEGYSVSREKKERFSLILESASTNQTSMYLCASSLARLYEQYFGPGTRLTVT.